This T cell receptor beta chain was retrieved from a study of radiotherapy plus CTLA-4 blockade in lung cancer. Assay used: immunoSEQ multiplex PCR; TCRdb lists only in-frame clones, some missing. Here the sample spans around 80,000 clones, roughly 87% being singletons. About this clone itself: Antigen unknown.

The study, taken as a whole, reports: Strongest reported response predictors: early blood clone changes and post-radiation interferon-beta. Once radiotherapy plus ipilimumab had been given, TCR clones derived from tumor expanded in blood.

Source: peripheral blood, taken from a patient treated with radiotherapy plus ipilimumab. The sequence came from a human donor with non-small cell lung cancer who had stable disease on radiotherapy plus ipilimumab.

CDR3 bases: TGTGCCAGCACCGAATGGGGGCGCGATGAGCAGTTCTTC. Its protein product is CASTEWGRDEQFF. The J gene is TRBJ2-1, the V gene TRBV6-6, with D possibly TRBD1 on 6 matching bases. The germline CDR1 and CDR2 sequences are MNHNY and SVGAGI (reference sequence). Trimming cost V 7 bases and J 8 bases, with 15 bases left between them. This CDR3 contains 13 residues.